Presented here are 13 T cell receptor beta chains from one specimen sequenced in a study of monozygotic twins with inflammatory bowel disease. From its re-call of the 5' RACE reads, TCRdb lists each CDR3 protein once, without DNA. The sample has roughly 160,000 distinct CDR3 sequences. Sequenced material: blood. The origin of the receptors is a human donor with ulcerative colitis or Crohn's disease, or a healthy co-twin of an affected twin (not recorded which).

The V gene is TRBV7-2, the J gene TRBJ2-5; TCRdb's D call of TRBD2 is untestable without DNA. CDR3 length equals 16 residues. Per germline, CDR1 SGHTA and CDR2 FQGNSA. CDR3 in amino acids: CASSLIGGGHQETQYF.

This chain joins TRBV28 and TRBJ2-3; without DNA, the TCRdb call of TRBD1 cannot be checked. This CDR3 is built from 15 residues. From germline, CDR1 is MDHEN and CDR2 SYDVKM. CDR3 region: CASRTRDRNTDTQYF.

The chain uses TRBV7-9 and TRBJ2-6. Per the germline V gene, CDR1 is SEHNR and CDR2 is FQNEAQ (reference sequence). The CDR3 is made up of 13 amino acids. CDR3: CASSSRGTNVLTF.

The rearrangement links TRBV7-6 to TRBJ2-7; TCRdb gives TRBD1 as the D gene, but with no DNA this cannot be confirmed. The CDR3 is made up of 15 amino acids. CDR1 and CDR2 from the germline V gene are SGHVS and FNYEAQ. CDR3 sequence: CASSSGQGAYYEQYF.

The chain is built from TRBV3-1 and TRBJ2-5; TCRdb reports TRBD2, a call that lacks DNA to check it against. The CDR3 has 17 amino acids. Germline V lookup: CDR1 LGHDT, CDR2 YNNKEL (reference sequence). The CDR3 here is CASSQDSAGGFLETQYF.

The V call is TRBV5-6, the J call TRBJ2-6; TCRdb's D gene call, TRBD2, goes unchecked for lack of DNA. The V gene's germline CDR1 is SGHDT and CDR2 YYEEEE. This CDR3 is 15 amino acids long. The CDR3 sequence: CASSFWGAGANVLTF.

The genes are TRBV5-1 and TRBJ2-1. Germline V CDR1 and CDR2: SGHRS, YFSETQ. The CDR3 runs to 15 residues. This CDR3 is CASRLDTSSYNEQFF.

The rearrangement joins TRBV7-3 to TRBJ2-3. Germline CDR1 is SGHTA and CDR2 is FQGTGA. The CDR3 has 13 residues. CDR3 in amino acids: CASSANQGLAQYF.

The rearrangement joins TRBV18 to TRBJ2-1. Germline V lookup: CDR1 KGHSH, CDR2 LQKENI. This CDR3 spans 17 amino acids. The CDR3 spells CASSPPGARRAYNEQFF. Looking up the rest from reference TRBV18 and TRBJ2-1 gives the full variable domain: NAGVMQNPRHLVRRRGQEARLRCSPMKGHSHVYWYRQLPEEGLKFMVYLQKENIIDESGMPKERFSAEFPKEGPSILRIQQVVRGDSAAYFCASSPPGARRAYNEQFFGPGTRLTVL.

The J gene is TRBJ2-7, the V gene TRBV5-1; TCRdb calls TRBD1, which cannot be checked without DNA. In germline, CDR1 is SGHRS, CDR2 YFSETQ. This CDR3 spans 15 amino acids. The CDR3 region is CASSPLQGRRDEQYF.

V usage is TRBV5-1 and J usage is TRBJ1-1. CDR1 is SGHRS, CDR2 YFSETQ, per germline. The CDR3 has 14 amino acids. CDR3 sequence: CASSLAPGNTEAFF.

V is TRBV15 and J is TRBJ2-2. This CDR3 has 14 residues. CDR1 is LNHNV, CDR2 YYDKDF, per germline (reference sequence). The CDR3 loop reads CATSRDSSGGELFF.

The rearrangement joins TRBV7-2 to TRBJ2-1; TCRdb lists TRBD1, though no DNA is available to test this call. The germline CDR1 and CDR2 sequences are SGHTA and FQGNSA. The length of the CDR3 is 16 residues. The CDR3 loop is CASSRQGGLSYNEQFF. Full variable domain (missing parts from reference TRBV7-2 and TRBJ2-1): GAGVSQSPSNKVTEKGKDVELRCDPISGHTALYWYRQSLGQGLEFLIYFQGNSAPDKSGLPSDRFSAERTGGSVSTLTIQRTQQEDSAVYLCASSRQGGLSYNEQFFGPGTRLTVL.